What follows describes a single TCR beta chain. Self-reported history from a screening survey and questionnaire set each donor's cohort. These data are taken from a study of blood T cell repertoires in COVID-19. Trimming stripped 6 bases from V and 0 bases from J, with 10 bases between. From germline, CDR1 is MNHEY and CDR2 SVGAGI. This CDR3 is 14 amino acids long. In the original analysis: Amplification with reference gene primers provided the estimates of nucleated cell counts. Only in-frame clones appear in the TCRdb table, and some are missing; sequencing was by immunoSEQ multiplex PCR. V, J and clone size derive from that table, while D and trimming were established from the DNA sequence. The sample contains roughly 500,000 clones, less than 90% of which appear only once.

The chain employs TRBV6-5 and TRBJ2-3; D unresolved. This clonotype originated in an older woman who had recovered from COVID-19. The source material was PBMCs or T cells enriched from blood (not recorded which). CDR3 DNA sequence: TGTGCCAGCAGGGCTAGGCGCAGCACAGATACGCAGTATTTT. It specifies CASRARRSTDTQYF.